This T cell receptor (beta chain) came from a study of blood T cell repertoires in COVID-19. Those enrolled in Seattle joined during active infection and were followed longitudinally afterward. The CDR3 consists of 15 residues. Germline CDR1 is KGHSH and CDR2 is LQKENI. V was trimmed by 4 bases and J by 0 bases, leaving 12 bases between them. Method: immunoSEQ multiplex PCR; TCRdb's copy keeps in-frame clones and lacks some. This table holds 250,000 to 300,000 clones, around 90% found once. The sequence was collected from a woman between 70 and 85 years old with COVID-19, enrolled during active disease. The V and J genes are TRBV18 and TRBJ1-1; tentative D call: TRBD1 (6 bases). Sequencing input: peripheral blood. The CDR3 DNA follows: TGTGCCAGCTCACTCGGGACAAACATGAACACTGAAGCTTTCTTT. This translates into CASSLGTNMNTEAFF. The variable domain in full, completed from reference TRBV18 and TRBJ1-1, reads NAGVMQNPRHLVRRRGQEARLRCSPMKGHSHVYWYRQLPEEGLKFMVYLQKENIIDESGMPKERFSAEFPKEGPSILRIQQVVRGDSAAYFCASSLGTNMNTEAFFGQGTRLTVV.